Shown below are 5 T cell receptor beta chains from a single sample sequenced in a study of blood T cells in healthy people across ages. It was with a sample-barcoded 5' primer and a J-beta primer mix that a second PCR of roughly 7 to 12 cycles was run. From the 5' RACE reads, TCRdb called clonotypes with MiXCR, one entry per CDR3 protein. The data show over a million distinct CDR3 sequences, approximately 25% seen once. The same sample was also studied in work on T cells of mothers and their children.

The material sequenced was blood. The receptors here all came from a girl aged 2-10 years in good health.

This rearrangement joins TRBV9 to TRBJ2-2; TRBD2 might be the D (6 bases). The CDR3 loop spans 15 amino acids. The ends were cut back, 0 bases at V and 2 bases at J, with 8 bases in the middle. Germline V CDR1 and CDR2: SGDLS, YYNGEE. CDR3 residues: CASSVDGRNTGELFF. CDR3 sequence (DNA): TGTGCCAGCAGCGTAGACGGGAGAAACACCGGGGAGCTGTTTTTT.

The rearrangement joins TRBV5-1 to TRBJ1-1; D perhaps matches TRBD1 (6 bases). CDR3 length: 12 amino acids. Per the germline V gene, CDR1 is SGHRS and CDR2 is YFSETQ. The V end lost 7 bases, the J end lost 5 bases, and 12 bases lay between the germline ends. The CDR3 protein is CASSGTPTEAFF. As DNA, the CDR3 is TGCGCCAGCTCGGGGACACCTACTGAAGCTTTCTTT.

This clonotype was observed a handful of times. The chain links TRBV28 to TRBJ1-5, with a weak D call TRBD1 (5 bases). This CDR3 is 16 amino acids long. V lost 4 bases to trimming and J lost 6 bases, with 19 bases between them. Germline V lookup: CDR1 MDHEN, CDR2 SYDVKM. CDR3 sequence: CASSSRQPRRGQPQHF. The CDR3 nucleotides are TGTGCCAGCAGTTCCAGACAGCCACGGCGGGGTCAGCCCCAGCATTTT.

In DNA, the CDR3 is TGCGCCAGCAGCTTGGATCGGGCTCTGCAGTTCTTC. Translated, it gives CASSLDRALQFF. This chain uses TRBV5-1 with TRBJ2-1; D ambiguous. This CDR3 is 12 amino acids long. The V end lost 0 bases, the J end lost 12 bases, and 10 bases lay between the germline ends. The V gene's germline CDR1 is SGHRS and CDR2 YFSETQ.

This clonotype was seen a few times. J is TRBJ2-3 and V is TRBV5-1; possibly TRBD2 for D (5 bases). Trimming took 2 bases from V and 3 from J, leaving 10 bases between them. The CDR3 extends over 14 amino acids. Germline loops: CDR1 SGHRS, CDR2 YFSETQ. The CDR3 DNA reads as TGCGCCAGCAGCTTATTCGGGGAGACAGATACGCAGTATTTT. It yields the protein CASSLFGETDTQYF.